A single TCR beta chain is shown here with its context. This specimen belongs to a study of blood T cells in healthy people across ages. The CDR3 sequence is 16 residues long. The junction had 9 bases not matched to a gene; V was cut back by 5 bases and J by 1 base. Germline CDR1 and CDR2: SGHNT and YENEEA. A sample-barcoded 5' primer and a J-beta primer mix were used in a second PCR of about 7 to 12 cycles. TCRdb independently ran MiXCR on the 5' RACE reads; one entry per CDR3 protein. The repertoire consists of some 760,000 distinct CDR3 sequences, with around a quarter occurring once and the leading ten covering more than 7.5%. This sample was shared with a second study, whose subject was T cells of mothers and their children. From that report: Thymic selection molds TCR recombination products alike in related and unrelated pairs.

Sequenced sample: blood. This rearrangement joins TRBV11-3 to TRBJ2-3, with 7 nucleotides matching TRBD2. This sequence originates from a boy younger than 18 in good health. CDR3: CASSPRDTSGTDTQYF. The CDR3 region has the DNA TGTGCCAGCAGCCCACGGGATACTAGCGGCACAGATACGCAGTATTTT.